These 19 T cell receptor beta chains share one sample of origin, sequenced in a study of shared clonotypes between healthy human individuals. The protocol was immunoSEQ multiplex PCR, while the TCRdb copy is restricted to in-frame clones and leaves out a portion. Of about 2 million clones listed, approximately 95% are singletons. Positive CCR7 selection of CD45RO-negative cells yielded the naive CD8 cells, and terminally differentiated effector memory CD45RA+ cells were excluded. The sequenced sample was naive CD8+ T cells sorted from blood. These receptors were collected from a man younger than 35 in good health.

The chain couples TRBV27 to TRBJ1-1; TRBD1 might be the D (5 bases). The germline V and J ends were trimmed by 5 bases and 3 bases, with 22 bases remaining between them. CDR3 length: 17 residues. Germline-derived CDR1 and CDR2 are MNHEY and SMNVEV (reference sequence). CDR3 nucleotides: TGTGCCAGCAGTCCCCTGCTCGGGGGGGTCGGGTACACTGAAGCTTTCTTT. Translated, it gives CASSPLLGGVGYTEAFF.

V gene TRBV19 combines with J gene TRBJ1-1; D is perhaps TRBD1 (6 bases). The CDR3 has 14 residues. Trimming cost V 3 bases and J 1 base, with 9 bases left between them. Germline V CDR1 and CDR2: LNHDA, SQIVND (reference sequence). CDR3 amino acids: CASSMGGQNTEAFF. CDR3 in DNA: TGTGCCAGTAGTATGGGGGGACAGAACACTGAAGCTTTCTTT.

This rearrangement joins TRBV27 to TRBJ2-1, with D hard to call. The V gene lost 0 bases and the J gene lost 6 bases, with 9 bases spanning the gap. CDR1 is MNHEY and CDR2 is SMNVEV in the germline V gene (reference sequence). CDR3 length equals 14 residues. In DNA, the CDR3 is TGTGCCAGCAGTTTATCGATAGCTATCAATGAGCAGTTCTTC. Translating gives CASSLSIAINEQFF.

J is TRBJ2-3 and V is TRBV5-4; 12 nucleotides agree with TRBD2. The junction had 5 bases not matched to a gene; V was cut back by 4 bases and J by 5 bases. The CDR3 is made up of 15 amino acids. Germline V gene data show CDR1 as SGHNT and CDR2 as YYREEE (reference sequence). The DNA of the CDR3 is TGTGCCAGCAGCCCATGGACTAGCGGGAAAGATACGCAGTATTTT. Translation gives CASSPWTSGKDTQYF.

Concerning this clone: The sample holds other DNA sequences that translate to the same CDR3. The V gene is TRBV7-9, the J gene TRBJ1-2, with D unclear. The V end was cut by 6 bases, the J end by 2 bases, with 10 bases between. The CDR3 is 13 amino acids. The germline V gene has CDR1 SEHNR and CDR2 FQNEAQ (reference sequence). CDR3 bases: TGTGCCAGCAGTGCGGGAGGGAACTATGGCTACACCTTC. It translates to CASSAGGNYGYTF.

This clone was counted a single time. As DNA, the CDR3 is TGTGCCAGCAGCTTGGGACTAGCAGACATTCAGTACTTC. It translates to CASSLGLADIQYF. This chain links TRBV5-4 with TRBJ2-4, with 7 bases lining up with TRBD2. The V and J ends lost 0 bases and 8 bases, in that order; junction bases with no gene match: 2. Per the germline V gene, CDR1 is SGHNT and CDR2 is YYREEE (reference sequence). The CDR3 consists of 13 residues.

The rearrangement joins TRBV9 to TRBJ2-7; 11 bases fit TRBD1. The CDR3 covers 16 residues. After removal of 0 bases from V and 1 base from J, the junction contained 3 bases not matched to a gene. Germline loops: CDR1 SGDLS, CDR2 YYNGEE. The CDR3 here is CASSVAGDRGSYEQYF. The CDR3 nucleotides read TGTGCCAGCAGCGTAGCTGGGGACAGGGGGTCCTACGAGCAGTACTTC. The variable domain in full, completed from reference TRBV9 and TRBJ2-7, reads DSGVTQTPKHLITATGQRVTLRCSPRSGDLSVYWYQQSLDQGLQFLIQYYNGEERAKGNILERFSAQQFPDLHSELNLSSLELGDSALYFCASSVAGDRGSYEQYFGPGTRLTVT.

The chain employs TRBV7-9 and TRBJ2-5; 15 nucleotides align to TRBD2. This CDR3 spans 19 amino acids. V dropped 4 bases and J dropped 4; count of bases not matched to a gene: 13. Germline CDR1 reads SEHNR; CDR2 reads FQNEAQ (reference sequence). CDR3 residues: CASSSTRGLAGGSGETQYF. The CDR3 DNA follows: TGTGCCAGCAGCTCAACCCGAGGACTAGCGGGGGGGTCCGGAGAGACCCAGTACTTC.

With respect to this clone: The same CDR3 is also encoded by other DNA sequences in this sample. The chain couples TRBV5-1 to TRBJ2-7; 10 nucleotides line up with TRBD1. The germline V gene encodes CDR1 SGHRS and CDR2 YFSETQ. This CDR3 has 14 residues. V trimming: 5 bases; J trimming: 3 bases; junction bases outside the gene matches: 5. The CDR3 sequence: CASSFRDRGYEQYF. The DNA for the CDR3 is TGCGCCAGCAGTTTTCGGGACAGGGGCTACGAGCAGTACTTC.

The chain links TRBV28 to TRBJ1-4; D perhaps matches TRBD1 (6 bases). CDR1 and CDR2 (germline): MDHEN, SYDVKM. CDR3 size: 14 residues. Trimming pared 2 bases from V and 8 bases from J, leaving 12 bases between. DNA for the CDR3: TGTGCCAGCAGTTTAGGCAGGGGAAACGAAAAACTGTTTTTT. It specifies CASSLGRGNEKLFF. The variable domain in full, with the rest retrieved from reference TRBV28 and TRBJ1-4, is DVKVTQSSRYLVKRTGEKVFLECVQDMDHENMFWYRQDPGLGLRLIYFSYDVKMKEKGDIPEGYSVSREKKERFSLILESASTNQTSMYLCASSLGRGNEKLFFGSGTQLSVL.

This clone was observed a single time. V usage is TRBV5-1 and J usage is TRBJ2-7, with TRBD1 matching over 9 bases. There are 16 residues in the CDR3. Germline CDR1 SGHRS, CDR2 YFSETQ. The V gene end was trimmed by 0 bases and the J gene end by 2 bases; junction bases not matched to a gene: 6. The CDR3 DNA reads as TGCGCCAGCAGCTTGGGACAGGGGGTGGGGACCTACGAGCAGTACTTC. Translated, it gives CASSLGQGVGTYEQYF.

The chain couples TRBV5-6 to TRBJ2-7; 9 positions agree with TRBD1. Germline values: CDR1 SGHDT, CDR2 YYEEEE. CDR3 size: 15 residues. Trimming took 2 bases from V and 3 from J; bases not matched to a gene: 6. The CDR3 loop reads CASSFGTGNFYEQYF. The CDR3, as DNA: TGTGCCAGCAGCTTCGGGACAGGGAATTTCTACGAGCAGTACTTC.

V usage is TRBV5-1 and J usage is TRBJ2-7, with TRBD1 identical over 10 bases. The CDR3 has 16 residues. Germline-derived CDR1 and CDR2 are SGHRS and YFSETQ. Trimming cost V 4 bases and J 0 bases; bases outside gene matches: 7. CDR3 coding DNA: TGCGCCAGCAGCCCCCACCGGGACAGGGGCTCCTACGAGCAGTACTTC. It specifies CASSPHRDRGSYEQYF.

The chain employs TRBV6-1 and TRBJ1-1; D is unresolved. The ends were cut back, 6 bases at V and 3 bases at J, with 8 bases in the middle. Germline CDR1 is MNHNS and CDR2 is SASEGT. The CDR3 contains 12 residues. The CDR3 region has the DNA TGTGCCAGCAGAGGGTCGCACACTGAAGCTTTCTTT. It yields the protein CASRGSHTEAFF.

The chain is built from TRBV5-4 and TRBJ2-1, with TRBD1 matching over 8 bases. The V segment lost 4 bases and the J segment 7 bases; nucleotides outside the gene matches: 10. The CDR3 consists of 15 residues. The germline V gene encodes CDR1 SGHNT and CDR2 YYREEE (reference sequence). The CDR3 DNA is TGTGCCAGCAGCCATCTCGACAGGGGAGAAAATGAGCAGTTCTTC. Its translation is CASSHLDRGENEQFF.

The V and J genes are TRBV10-3 and TRBJ2-7, with 9 bases aligning to TRBD2. Germline V CDR1 and CDR2: ENHRY, SYGVKD. The CDR3 is made up of 17 amino acids. With 3 bases clipped from V and 0 bases from J, the junction kept 9 bases outside the gene matches. CDR3 DNA: TGTGCCATCAGTGACAGACCCCTAGCGGGATACTCCTACGAGCAGTACTTC. Its protein is CAISDRPLAGYSYEQYF.

The chain employs TRBV6-5 and TRBJ1-4; 10 bases agree with TRBD1. V shed 6 bases, J shed 4 bases, and the junction held 2 bases outside the gene matches. Germline CDR1 and CDR2: MNHEY and SVGAGI. This CDR3 has 14 residues. The CDR3 bases are TGTGCCAGCAGCTGGACAGGGGGTAATGAAAAACTGTTTTTT. Its translation: CASSWTGGNEKLFF.

This chain uses TRBV11-2 with TRBJ2-5, with D maybe TRBD2 (5 bases). Germline assignment: CDR1 SGHAT and CDR2 FQNNGV. There are 14 residues in the CDR3. With 5 bases removed from V and 5 bases from J, the gap between germline ends came to 15 bases. The CDR3 coding sequence is TGTGCCAGCAGCCCCCTCGAGGGTAGGGAGACCCAGTACTTC. Translated: CASSPLEGRETQYF.

The V and J genes are TRBV7-6 and TRBJ2-7, with TRBD2 matching 7 bases. Per germline, CDR1 SGHVS and CDR2 FNYEAQ. The CDR3 is 13 residues long. With V trimmed by 0 bases and J by 5 bases, 1 base remained unmatched. CDR3: CASSLALADEQYF. The DNA of the CDR3 is TGTGCCAGCAGCTTAGCCCTAGCGGACGAGCAGTACTTC.